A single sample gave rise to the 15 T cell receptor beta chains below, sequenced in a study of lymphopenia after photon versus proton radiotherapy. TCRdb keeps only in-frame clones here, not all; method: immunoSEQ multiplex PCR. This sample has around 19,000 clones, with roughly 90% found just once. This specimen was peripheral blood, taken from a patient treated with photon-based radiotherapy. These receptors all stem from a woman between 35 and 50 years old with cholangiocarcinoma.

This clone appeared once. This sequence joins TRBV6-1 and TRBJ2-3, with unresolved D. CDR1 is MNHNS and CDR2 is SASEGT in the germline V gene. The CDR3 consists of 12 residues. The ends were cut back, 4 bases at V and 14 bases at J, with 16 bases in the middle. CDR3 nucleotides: TGTGCCAGCAGTGCAACCCTCGCCGACCCGTATTTT. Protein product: CASSATLADPYF.

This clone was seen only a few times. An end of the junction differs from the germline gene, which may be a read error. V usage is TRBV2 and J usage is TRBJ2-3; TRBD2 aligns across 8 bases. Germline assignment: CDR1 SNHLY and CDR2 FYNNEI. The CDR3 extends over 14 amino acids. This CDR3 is CASTRAGGSDTQYF. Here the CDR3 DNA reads TGTGCTAGCACCCGGGCGGGAGGCTCAGATACGCAGTATTTT.

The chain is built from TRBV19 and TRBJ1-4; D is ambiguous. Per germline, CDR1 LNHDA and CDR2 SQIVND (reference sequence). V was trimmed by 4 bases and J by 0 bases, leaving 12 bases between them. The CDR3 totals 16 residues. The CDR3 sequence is CASSTRTVATNEKLFF. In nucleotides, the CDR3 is TGTGCCAGTAGTACCCGGACGGTTGCAACTAATGAAAAACTGTTTTTT.

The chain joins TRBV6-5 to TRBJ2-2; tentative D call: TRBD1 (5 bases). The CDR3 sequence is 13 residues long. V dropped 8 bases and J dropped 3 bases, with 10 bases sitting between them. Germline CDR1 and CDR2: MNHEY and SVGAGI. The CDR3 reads CASVGQDTGELFF. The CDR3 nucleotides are TGTGCCAGCGTGGGGCAAGACACCGGGGAGCTGTTTTTT.

The CDR3 DNA reads as TGTGCCACCAGCGAATCGCCGGGCCCGGAGACCCAGTACTTC. As protein: CATSESPGPETQYF. V and J are TRBV15 and TRBJ2-5; D unresolved. CDR3 length: 14 residues. The V end was cut by 5 bases, the J end by 5 bases, with 15 bases between. Germline assignment: CDR1 LNHNV and CDR2 YYDKDF (reference sequence).

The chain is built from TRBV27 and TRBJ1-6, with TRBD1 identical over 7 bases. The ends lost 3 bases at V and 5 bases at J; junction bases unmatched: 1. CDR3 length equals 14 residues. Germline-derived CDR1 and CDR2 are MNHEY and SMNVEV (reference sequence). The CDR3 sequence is CASSFRGDNSPLHF. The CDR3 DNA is TGTGCCAGCAGTTTCAGGGGGGATAATTCACCCCTCCACTTT.

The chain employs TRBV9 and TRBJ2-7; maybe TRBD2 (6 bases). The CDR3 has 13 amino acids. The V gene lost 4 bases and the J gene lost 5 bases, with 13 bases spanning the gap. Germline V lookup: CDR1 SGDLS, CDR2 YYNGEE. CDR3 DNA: TGTGCCAGCAGCCTGGGACTTATCAACGAGCAGTACTTC. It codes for CASSLGLINEQYF.

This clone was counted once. Here the CDR3 DNA reads TGTGCCAGCTCACCCGGACCTGGCTCGGGAGATACGCAGTATTTT. Translation gives CASSPGPGSGDTQYF. The V gene is TRBV18, the J gene TRBJ2-3, with no clear D. Germline V lookup: CDR1 KGHSH, CDR2 LQKENI. The ends were cut back, 3 bases at V and 5 bases at J, with 15 bases in the middle. The CDR3 is 15 amino acids. Using reference TRBV18 and TRBJ2-3 for the parts outside the CDR3, the full variable domain is NAGVMQNPRHLVRRRGQEARLRCSPMKGHSHVYWYRQLPEEGLKFMVYLQKENIIDESGMPKERFSAEFPKEGPSILRIQQVVRGDSAAYFCASSPGPGSGDTQYFGPGTRLTVL.

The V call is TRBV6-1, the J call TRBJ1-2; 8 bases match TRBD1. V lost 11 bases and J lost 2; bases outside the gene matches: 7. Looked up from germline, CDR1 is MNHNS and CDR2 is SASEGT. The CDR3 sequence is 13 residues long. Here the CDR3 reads CAGTRTGNYGYTF. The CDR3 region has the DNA TGTGCCGGAACCCGGACAGGGAACTATGGCTACACCTTC.

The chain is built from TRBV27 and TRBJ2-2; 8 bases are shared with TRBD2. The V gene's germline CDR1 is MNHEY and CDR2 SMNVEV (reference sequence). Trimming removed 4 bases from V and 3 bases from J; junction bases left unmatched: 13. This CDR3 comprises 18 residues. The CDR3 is CASSSSTGTRRDTGELFF. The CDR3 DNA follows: TGTGCCAGCAGTTCCAGCACCGGGACTAGGAGAGACACCGGGGAGCTGTTTTTT.

The CDR3 loop is CASSQAPSGGSYNEQFF. The CDR3 DNA reads as TGTGCCAGCAGCCAAGCGCCTAGCGGGGGGTCTTACAATGAGCAGTTCTTC. V usage is TRBV4-2 and J usage is TRBJ2-1, with TRBD2 identical over 11 bases. There are 17 residues in the CDR3. Germline V gives CDR1 LGHNA, CDR2 YNFKEQ. With V trimmed by 1 base and J by 4 bases, 6 bases remained unmatched.

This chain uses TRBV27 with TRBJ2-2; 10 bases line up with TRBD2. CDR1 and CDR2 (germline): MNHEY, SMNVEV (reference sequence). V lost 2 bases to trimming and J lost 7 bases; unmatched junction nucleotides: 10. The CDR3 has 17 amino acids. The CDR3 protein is CASSLAAAGGAHGELFF. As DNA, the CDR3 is TGTGCCAGCAGTTTAGCAGCAGCGGGAGGGGCTCACGGGGAGCTGTTTTTT.

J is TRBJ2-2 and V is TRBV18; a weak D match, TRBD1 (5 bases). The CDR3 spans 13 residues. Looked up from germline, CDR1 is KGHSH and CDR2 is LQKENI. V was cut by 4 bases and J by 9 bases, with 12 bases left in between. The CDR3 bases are TGTGCCAGCTCACAATTCAAGGACAGGGAGCTGTTTTTT. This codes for CASSQFKDRELFF. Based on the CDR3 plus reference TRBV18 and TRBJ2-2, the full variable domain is NAGVMQNPRHLVRRRGQEARLRCSPMKGHSHVYWYRQLPEEGLKFMVYLQKENIIDESGMPKERFSAEFPKEGPSILRIQQVVRGDSAAYFCASSQFKDRELFFGEGSRLTVL.

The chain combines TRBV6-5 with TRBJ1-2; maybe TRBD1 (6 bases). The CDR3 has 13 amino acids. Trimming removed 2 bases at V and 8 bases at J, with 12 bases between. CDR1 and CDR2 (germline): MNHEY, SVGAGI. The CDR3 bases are TGTGCCAGCAGTTACCCGACAGGATCCGGCTACACCTTC. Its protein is CASSYPTGSGYTF.

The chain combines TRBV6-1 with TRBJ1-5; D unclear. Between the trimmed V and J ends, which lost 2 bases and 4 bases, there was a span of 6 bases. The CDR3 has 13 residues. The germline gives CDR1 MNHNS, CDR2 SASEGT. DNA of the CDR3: TGTGCCAGCAGTGAACGGGAGAATCAGCCCCAGCATTTT. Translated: CASSERENQPQHF.